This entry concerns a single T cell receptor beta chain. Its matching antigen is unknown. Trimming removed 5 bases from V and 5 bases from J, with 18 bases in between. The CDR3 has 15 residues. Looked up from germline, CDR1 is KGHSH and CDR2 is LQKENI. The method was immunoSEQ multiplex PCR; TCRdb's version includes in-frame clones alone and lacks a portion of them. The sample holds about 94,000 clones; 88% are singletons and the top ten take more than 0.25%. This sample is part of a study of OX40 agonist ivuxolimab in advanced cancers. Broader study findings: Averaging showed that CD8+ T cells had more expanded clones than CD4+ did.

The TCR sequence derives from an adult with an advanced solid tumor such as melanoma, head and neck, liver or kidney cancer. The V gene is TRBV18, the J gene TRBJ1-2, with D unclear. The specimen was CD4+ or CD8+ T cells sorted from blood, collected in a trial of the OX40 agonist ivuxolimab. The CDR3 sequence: CASSADLGILYGYTF. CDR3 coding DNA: TGTGCCAGCTCAGCGGACCTAGGGATACTTTATGGCTACACCTTC.